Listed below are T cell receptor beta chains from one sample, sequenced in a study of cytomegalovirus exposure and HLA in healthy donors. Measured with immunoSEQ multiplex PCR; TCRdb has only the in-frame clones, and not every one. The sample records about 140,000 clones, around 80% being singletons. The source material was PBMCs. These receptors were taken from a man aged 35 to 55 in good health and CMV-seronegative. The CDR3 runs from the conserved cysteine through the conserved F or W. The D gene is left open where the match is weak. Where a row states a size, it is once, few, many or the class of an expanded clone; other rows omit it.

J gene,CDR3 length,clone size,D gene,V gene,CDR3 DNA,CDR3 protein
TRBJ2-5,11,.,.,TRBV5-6,TGTGCCAGCAGCCTGTTAGAGACCCAGTACTTC,CASSLLETQYF
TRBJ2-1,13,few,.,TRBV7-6,TGTGCCAGCAGCTCCGGTGGACAAATTGAGCAGTTCTTC,CASSSGGQIEQFF
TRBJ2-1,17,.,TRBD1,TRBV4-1,TGCGCCAGCAGCCAAAGCCCACGACAGGGTACCTACAATGAGCAGTTCTTC,CASSQSPRQGTYNEQFF
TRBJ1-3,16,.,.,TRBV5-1,TGCGCCAGCAGCTTGTCATCTGAGGGCTCGGGAAACACCATATATTTT,CASSLSSEGSGNTIYF
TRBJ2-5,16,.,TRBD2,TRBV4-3,TGCGCCAGCAGCCAAGAGCGGCCTAGCGGACAAGGGACCCAGTACTTC,CASSQERPSGQGTQYF
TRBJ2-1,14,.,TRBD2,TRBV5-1,TGCGCCAGCAGCTTGGGCGGGGGGGACAATGAGCAGTTCTTC,CASSLGGGDNEQFF
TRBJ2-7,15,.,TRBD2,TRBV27,TGTGCCAGCAGTCTTAGCGGGGGGGCCCCCTACGAGCAGTACTTC,CASSLSGGAPYEQYF
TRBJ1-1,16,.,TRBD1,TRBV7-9,TGTGCCAGCAGCCCTGGGGCGGGACAGGGGACGGCTGAAGCTTTCTTT,CASSPGAGQGTAEAFF
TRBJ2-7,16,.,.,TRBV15,TGTGCCACCAGCAGAGATCATGGACAGTCCTCCTACGAGCAGTACTTC,CATSRDHGQSSYEQYF
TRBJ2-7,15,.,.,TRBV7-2,TGTGCCAGCAGCTTACAGCGGACCGATATTTCCGAGCAGTACTTC,CASSLQRTDISEQYF
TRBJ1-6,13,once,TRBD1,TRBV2,TGTGCCAGCAAGGGACAGGGGAATTCACCCCTCCACTTT,CASKGQGNSPLHF
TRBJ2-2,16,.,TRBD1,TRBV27,TGTGCCAGCAGTTTACTAGGGACAGGGGGAGCCGGGGAGCTGTTTTTT,CASSLLGTGGAGELFF
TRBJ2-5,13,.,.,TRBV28,TGTGCCAGCAGTTTAAGCGGTCAAGAGACCCAGTACTTC,CASSLSGQETQYF
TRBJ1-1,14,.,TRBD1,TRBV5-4,TGTGCCAGCAGCGCGGGACAGCAGAACACTGAAGCTTTCTTT,CASSAGQQNTEAFF
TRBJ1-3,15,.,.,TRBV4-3,TGCGCCAGCAGCCAAGGAGGTAACTCTGGAAACACCATATATTTT,CASSQGGNSGNTIYF
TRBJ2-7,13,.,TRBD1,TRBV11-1,TGTGCCAGCAGCCCGGACAGGCCGGGTGAGCAGTACTTC,CASSPDRPGEQYF
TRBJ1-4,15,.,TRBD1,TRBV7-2,TGTGCCAGCAGCCCCAGGGGGGCAACTAATGAAAAACTGTTTTTT,CASSPRGATNEKLFF